These T cell receptor beta chains were read from a single sample in a study of radiotherapy plus CTLA-4 blockade in lung cancer. Method: immunoSEQ multiplex PCR; TCRdb's copy keeps in-frame clones and lacks some. The repertoire holds some 100,000 clones, about four fifths seen once, with approximately 5.5% in the top ten. The input for sequencing was peripheral blood, taken from a patient treated with radiotherapy plus ipilimumab. These receptors were obtained from a human donor with non-small cell lung cancer who had a partial response to radiotherapy plus ipilimumab. Each CDR3 is given with its conserved first and last residue. A D gene is named only where the DNA matches it firmly. Clone size is stated in some rows and not others, as once, few, many or a class when expanded.

TRBV5-6	TRBJ1-1	.	once	CASSLRYYALNTEAFF	TGTGCCAGCAGCTTGCGATACTATGCCTTAAACACTGAAGCTTTCTTT
TRBV5-1	TRBJ2-5	.	.	CASSLDGLGQVYQETQYF	TGCGCCAGCAGCTTGGATGGTTTGGGACAAGTGTACCAAGAGACCCAGTACTTC
TRBV10-3	TRBJ2-5	TRBD2	few	CAVTSEKTQYF	TGTGCCGTGACTAGCGAAAAGACCCAGTACTTC
TRBV28	TRBJ1-5	.	once	CASRPQGIGNQPQHF	TGTGCCAGCAGGCCACAGGGTATCGGCAATCAGCCCCAGCATTTT
TRBV27	TRBJ1-1	.	.	CASSALSPPTSPEAFF	TGTGCCAGCAGTGCTCTATCTCCCCCTACTTCTCCTGAAGCTTTCTTT
TRBV5-6	TRBJ1-5	TRBD1	once	CALGKGGQASNQPQHF	TGTGCCCTCGGGAAGGGCGGACAGGCGAGCAATCAGCCCCAGCATTTT
TRBV6-1	TRBJ2-7	TRBD1	.	CASSQRTGNEQYF	TGTGCCAGCAGTCAGAGGACAGGGAACGAGCAGTACTTC
TRBV5-1	TRBJ2-5	.	.	CASSPGAGETQYF	TGCGCCAGCAGCCCGGGCGCGGGGGAGACCCAGTACTTC
TRBV6-5	TRBJ2-7	TRBD1	few	CASRGRDREGIEQYF	TGTGCCAGCAGGGGGAGGGACAGGGAAGGGATCGAGCAGTACTTC
TRBV28	TRBJ2-1	.	.	CASSSGQVYNEQFF	TGTGCCAGCAGTTCAGGGCAGGTCTACAATGAGCAGTTCTTC
TRBV6-5	TRBJ1-1	.	once	CASSYRRPAAEAFF	TGTGCCAGCAGTTACCGCCGACCGGCGGCTGAAGCTTTCTTT
TRBV28	TRBJ1-5	.	few	CASSLVVGAADNQPQHF	TGTGCCAGCAGTTTAGTCGTGGGGGCGGCGGACAATCAGCCCCAGCATTTT
TRBV5-6	TRBJ2-5	.	.	CASSLASVQGETQYF	TGTGCCAGCAGCTTGGCTTCCGTTCAGGGGGAGACCCAGTACTTC
TRBV10-3	TRBJ2-3	.	.	CAISGMTGYTDTQYF	TGTGCCATCAGTGGGATGACAGGTTACACAGATACGCAGTATTTT
TRBV29-1	TRBJ1-1	.	.	CSVEDRQGNTEAFF	TGCAGCGTTGAAGATAGGCAGGGAAACACTGAAGCTTTCTTT
TRBV27	TRBJ2-1	TRBD2	.	CASRPLAGGPGNEQFF	TGTGCCAGCAGGCCACTAGCGGGAGGGCCGGGGAATGAGCAGTTCTTC